The TCR beta chain described here comes from a study of T cells after yellow fever vaccination. In the study overall: When fractions had low cell numbers, they were prepared with SMART-Seq v4 Ultra Low Input.

This clonotype was observed a handful of times. TCRdb ran MiXCR on the 5' RACE reads and lists one entry per CDR3 protein. The sample lists about 260,000 distinct CDR3 sequences; 10% to 15% were seen once. Germline V CDR1 and CDR2: SGHTA, FQGNSA. The CDR3 length is 13 residues. Trimming removed 3 bases at V and 0 bases at J, with 6 bases between. The V and J genes are TRBV7-2 and TRBJ2-7, with D possibly TRBD2 on 6 matching bases. This receptor was taken from a man aged 25 to 40 who received the YFV17D yellow fever vaccine. Sequenced material: CD4+ T cells sorted from PBMCs, taken 45 days after the yellow fever booster vaccination. The DNA for the CDR3 is TGTGCCAGCAGCTTCGGGAGCTCCTACGAGCAGTACTTC. This translates into CASSFGSSYEQYF.